This TCR beta chain was sequenced in a study of beta chain features in type 1 diabetes. For the study at large: Sorted cell examination encompassed approximately 110 million cells across all samples. Study-wide results and caveats: Patients with Type 1 diabetes showed moderately but significantly shorter TCRB CDR3s in all four CD4+ subsets. No resolution was reached here on whether HLA type influences TCRB rearrangement.

Germline CDR1 and CDR2: SGHTA and FQGNSA. This CDR3 is 12 amino acids long. With V trimmed by 8 bases and J by 2 bases, 2 bases remained unmatched. As regards this clone: Its specificity is not known.

Reverse transcribing all isolated RNA meant expressed TCRB transcripts were sequenced. Profiling relied on immunoSEQ multiplex PCR, and the TCRdb table lists in-frame clones only, not all of them. In the table there are about half a million clones, roughly 30% of which are singletons. This TCR was recovered from a man between 18 and 35 years old in good health. The rearrangement links TRBV7-2 to TRBJ2-7; 8 nucleotides agree with TRBD2. The sample taken for sequencing was naive CD4+ T cells from blood. This CDR3 reads CASGAGAYEQYF. CDR3 nucleotide sequence: TGTGCCAGCGGAGCGGGGGCCTACGAGCAGTACTTC.